The following is a TCR beta chain sequence with its context. Its antigen is unidentified. The sample belongs to a study of shared clonotypes between healthy human individuals. General study findings and limits: Sampling covered nothing but blood. Tissue TCR repertoires likely differ from those found in blood.

Both subsets, CD45RA+ naive and CD45RA-negative memory, were split from the CD4+ cells. Each subset's genomic DNA was split evenly across several immunoSEQ plates. Original methodology: In the immunoSEQ data, sequences were junction-only and lacked quality scores, so filtering differed. Method: immunoSEQ multiplex PCR; TCRdb's copy keeps in-frame clones and lacks some. V, J and clone size were drawn from that table, and D and trimming were deduced from the DNA. The sample shows some 2,000,000 clones, 95% of them seen only once. The material sequenced was naive CD4+ T cells sorted from blood. Subset given: CD45RA+ positively selected. This TCR came from a man between 18 and 29 years old in good health.

The DNA of the CDR3 is TGTGCCAGCAGTTTCTCCGCACGGGGGTTGGGTACTGAAGCTTTCTTT. This translates into CASSFSARGLGTEAFF. The genes are TRBV28 and TRBJ1-1, with D possibly being TRBD1 (5 bases). The CDR3 extends over 16 amino acids. Deletions cut 3 bases from V and 5 bases from J, with 19 bases between. Germline CDR1 reads MDHEN; CDR2 reads SYDVKM.